This passage covers 10 T cell receptor beta chains from one sample sequenced in a study of shared clonotypes between healthy human individuals. Method: immunoSEQ multiplex PCR; TCRdb's copy keeps in-frame clones and lacks some. The repertoire holds millions of clones, with around nine tenths as singletons. The sequencing sample was made of naive CD4+ T cells sorted from blood. Sample subset: CD45RA+ positively selected. The origin of the receptors is a man aged 18 to 30 in good health.

V usage is TRBV19 and J usage is TRBJ2-6; TRBD1 aligns across 9 bases. The germline CDR1 and CDR2 sequences are LNHDA and SQIVND (reference sequence). The CDR3 is 18 amino acids. The ends lost 6 bases at V and 4 bases at J; junction bases unmatched: 13. The CDR3 bases are TGTGCCAGTAGCCTGCCGGGACAGGGTTTACTCGGGGCCAACGTCCTGACTTTC. This sequence encodes CASSLPGQGLLGANVLTF.

Points on this clone: Other DNA sequences in this sample translate to the same CDR3. The rearrangement links TRBV28 to TRBJ2-7; D is uncertain. The CDR3 consists of 11 residues. CDR1 MDHEN and CDR2 SYDVKM come from the germline V gene. Between the trimmed V and J ends, which lost 7 bases and 3 bases, there was a span of 7 bases. The DNA for the CDR3 is TGTGCCAGCACAGGCGGCTACGAGCAGTACTTC. It is translated as CASTGGYEQYF.

The chain links TRBV7-2 to TRBJ2-1, with 10 nucleotides matching TRBD2. Germline-derived CDR1 and CDR2 are SGHTA and FQGNSA. This CDR3 is built from 17 residues. V lost 2 bases to trimming and J lost 0 bases; unmatched junction nucleotides: 4. DNA of the CDR3: TGTGCCAGCAGCTTATGGGCTAGCGGGAGCTCCTACAATGAGCAGTTCTTC. It specifies CASSLWASGSSYNEQFF.

On this clone itself: The sample has other DNA sequences that encode this CDR3 too. The chain is built from TRBV5-1 and TRBJ2-1; a weak D match, TRBD2 (5 bases). Trimming took 4 bases from V and 3 from J, leaving 14 bases between them. Germline V CDR1 and CDR2: SGHRS, YFSETQ. This CDR3 is 15 amino acids long. The CDR3 DNA reads TGCGCCAGCAGCCCCACTAGTGTCAGCTACAATGAGCAGTTCTTC. Its protein product is CASSPTSVSYNEQFF.

The rearrangement uses TRBV28 and TRBJ2-2; the D gene could be TRBD1 or TRBD2 (5 bases each). CDR1 and CDR2 (germline): MDHEN, SYDVKM. Deletions cut 7 bases from V and 6 bases from J, with 9 bases between. This CDR3 spans 12 amino acids. The CDR3, as DNA: TGTGCCAGCAACGGGGCTTCCGGGGAGCTGTTTTTT. Translated, it gives CASNGASGELFF.

A word on this clone: The same CDR3 can be traced to other DNA sequences in this sample. The chain recombines TRBV30 with TRBJ1-4, with unresolved D. CDR3 length equals 13 residues. The V end was cut by 0 bases, the J end by 5 bases, with 7 bases between. Germline values: CDR1 GTSNPN, CDR2 SVGIG (reference sequence). CDR3: CAWSVRDNEKLFF. The CDR3 DNA reads as TGTGCCTGGAGTGTACGCGACAATGAAAAACTGTTTTTT.

The rearrangement uses TRBV14 and TRBJ1-4; the D gene is possibly TRBD1 (6 bases). There are 13 residues in the CDR3. Germline V lookup: CDR1 SGHDN, CDR2 FVKESK. Between the trimmed V and J ends, which lost 5 bases and 11 bases, there was a span of 15 bases. For the CDR3, the DNA is TGTGCCAGCAGCTTAATTCCAGGGGACAAACTGTTTTTT. This sequence encodes CASSLIPGDKLFF.

CDR3 sequence reads: CASGPGTYTDTQYF. The CDR3 DNA reads as TGTGCCAGTGGCCCCGGGACTTACACAGATACGCAGTATTTT. The chain combines TRBV19 with TRBJ2-3; a weak D match, TRBD2 (6 bases). The CDR3 consists of 14 residues. The germline V and J ends were trimmed by 8 bases and 2 bases, with 14 bases remaining between them. Germline values: CDR1 LNHDA, CDR2 SQIVND (reference sequence).

This chain links TRBV11-3 with TRBJ1-1; no definite D call. This CDR3 contains 13 residues. The germline gives CDR1 SGHNT, CDR2 YENEEA. The germline V and J ends were trimmed by 9 bases and 1 base, with 12 bases remaining between them. In nucleotides, the CDR3 is TGTGCCAGTTCCCGAACCCGGAACACTGAAGCTTTCTTT. This sequence encodes CASSRTRNTEAFF.

V is TRBV28 and J is TRBJ2-5; D assignment may be TRBD1 or TRBD2 (5 bases each). Germline CDR1 is MDHEN and CDR2 is SYDVKM. CDR3 length equals 15 residues. V was clipped by 3 bases and J by 5 bases, with 16 bases between them. Written as DNA, the CDR3 is TGTGCCAGCAGTTTCTCCGGGAAGGGGCGGGAGACCCAGTACTTC. This sequence encodes CASSFSGKGRETQYF.